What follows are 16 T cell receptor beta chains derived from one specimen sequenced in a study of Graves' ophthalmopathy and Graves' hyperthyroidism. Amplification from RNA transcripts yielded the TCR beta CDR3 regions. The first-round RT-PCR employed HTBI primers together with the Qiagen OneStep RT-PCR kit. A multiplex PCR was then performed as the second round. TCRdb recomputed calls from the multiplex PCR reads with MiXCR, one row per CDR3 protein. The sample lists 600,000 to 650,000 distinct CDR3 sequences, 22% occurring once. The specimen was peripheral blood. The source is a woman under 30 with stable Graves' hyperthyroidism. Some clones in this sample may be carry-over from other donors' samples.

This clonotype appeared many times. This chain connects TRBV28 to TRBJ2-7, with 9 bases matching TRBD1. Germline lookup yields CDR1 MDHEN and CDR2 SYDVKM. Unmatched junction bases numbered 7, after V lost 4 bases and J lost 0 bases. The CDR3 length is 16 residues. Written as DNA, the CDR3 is TGTGCCAGCAGTTCCCCGGACAGGGGACTCTCCTACGAGCAGTACTTC. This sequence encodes CASSSPDRGLSYEQYF.

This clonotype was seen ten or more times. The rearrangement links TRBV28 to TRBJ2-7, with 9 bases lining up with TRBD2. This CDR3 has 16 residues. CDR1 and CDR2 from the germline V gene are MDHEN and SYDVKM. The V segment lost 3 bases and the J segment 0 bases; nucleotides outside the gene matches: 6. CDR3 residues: CASSFTLAGLSYEQYF. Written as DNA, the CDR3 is TGTGCCAGCAGTTTTACACTAGCGGGCCTCTCCTACGAGCAGTACTTC.

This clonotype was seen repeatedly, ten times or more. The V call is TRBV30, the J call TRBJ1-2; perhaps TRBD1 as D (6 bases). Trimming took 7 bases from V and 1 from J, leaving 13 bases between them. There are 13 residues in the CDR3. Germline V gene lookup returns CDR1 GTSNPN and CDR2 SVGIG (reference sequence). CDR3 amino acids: CALQGALNYGYTF. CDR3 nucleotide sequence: TGTGCCTTACAGGGAGCGCTTAACTATGGCTACACCTTC.

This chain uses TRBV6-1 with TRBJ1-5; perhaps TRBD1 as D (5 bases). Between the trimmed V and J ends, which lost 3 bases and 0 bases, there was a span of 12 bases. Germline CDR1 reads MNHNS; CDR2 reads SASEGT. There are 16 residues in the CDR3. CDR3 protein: CASSDYQGTSNQPQHF. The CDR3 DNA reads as TGTGCCAGCAGTGATTATCAGGGTACTAGCAATCAGCCCCAGCATTTT.

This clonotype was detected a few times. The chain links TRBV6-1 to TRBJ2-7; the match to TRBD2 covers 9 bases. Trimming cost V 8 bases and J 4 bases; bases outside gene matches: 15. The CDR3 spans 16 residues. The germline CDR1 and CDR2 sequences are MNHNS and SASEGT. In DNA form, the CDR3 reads TGTGCCAGCTCCCACAAGGGGCGGGGGGGCACATACGAGCAGTACTTC. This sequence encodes CASSHKGRGGTYEQYF.

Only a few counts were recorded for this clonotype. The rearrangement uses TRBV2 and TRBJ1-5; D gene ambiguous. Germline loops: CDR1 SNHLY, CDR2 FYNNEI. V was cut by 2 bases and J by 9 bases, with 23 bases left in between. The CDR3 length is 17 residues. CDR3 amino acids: CASSEIPQNHRERPQHF. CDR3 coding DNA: TGTGCCAGCAGTGAAATCCCTCAAAATCACAGAGAACGGCCCCAGCATTTT.

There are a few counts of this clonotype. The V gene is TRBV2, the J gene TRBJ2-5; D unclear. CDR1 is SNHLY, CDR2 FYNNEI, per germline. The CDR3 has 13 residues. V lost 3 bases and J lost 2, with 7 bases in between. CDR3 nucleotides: TGTGCCAGCAGTGAGAATAGGCAAGAGACCCAGTACTTC. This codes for CASSENRQETQYF.

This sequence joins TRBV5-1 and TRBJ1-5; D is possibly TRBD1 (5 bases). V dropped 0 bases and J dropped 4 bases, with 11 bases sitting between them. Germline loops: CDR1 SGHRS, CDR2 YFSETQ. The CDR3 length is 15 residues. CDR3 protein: CASSLVGATNQPQHF. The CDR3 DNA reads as TGCGCCAGCAGCTTGGTAGGGGCGACTAATCAGCCCCAGCATTTT.

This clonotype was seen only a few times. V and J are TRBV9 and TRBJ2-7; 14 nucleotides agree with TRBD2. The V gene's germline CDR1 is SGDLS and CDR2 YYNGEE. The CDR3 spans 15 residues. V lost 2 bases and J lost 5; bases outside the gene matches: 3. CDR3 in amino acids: CASSVMGLAGDEQYF. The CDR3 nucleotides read TGTGCCAGCAGCGTTATGGGACTAGCGGGAGACGAGCAGTACTTC.

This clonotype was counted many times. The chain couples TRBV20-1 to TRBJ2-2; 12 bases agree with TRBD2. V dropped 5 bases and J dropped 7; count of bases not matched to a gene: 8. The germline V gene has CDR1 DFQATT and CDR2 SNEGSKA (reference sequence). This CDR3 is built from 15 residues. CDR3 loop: CSAGLAGGPDGELFF. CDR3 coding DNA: TGCAGTGCTGGTCTAGCGGGGGGGCCCGACGGGGAGCTGTTTTTT.

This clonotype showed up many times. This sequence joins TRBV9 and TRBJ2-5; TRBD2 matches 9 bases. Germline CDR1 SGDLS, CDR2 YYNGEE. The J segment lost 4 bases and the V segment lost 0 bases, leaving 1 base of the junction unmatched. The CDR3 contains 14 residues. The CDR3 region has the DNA TGTGCCAGCAGCGTAGCAGCGGGGGGAGAGACCCAGTACTTC. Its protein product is CASSVAAGGETQYF.

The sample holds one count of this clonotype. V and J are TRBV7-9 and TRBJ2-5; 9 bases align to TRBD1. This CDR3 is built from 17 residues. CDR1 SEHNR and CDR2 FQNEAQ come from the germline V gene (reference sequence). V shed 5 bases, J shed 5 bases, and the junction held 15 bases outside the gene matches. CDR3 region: CASSHEANRGLAETQYF. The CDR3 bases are TGTGCCAGCAGCCACGAGGCTAACAGGGGGCTTGCGGAGACCCAGTACTTC.

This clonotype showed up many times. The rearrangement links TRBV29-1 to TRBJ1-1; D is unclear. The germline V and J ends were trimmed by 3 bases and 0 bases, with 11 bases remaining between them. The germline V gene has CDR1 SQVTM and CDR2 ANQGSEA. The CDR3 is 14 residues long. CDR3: CSVEWVSMNTEAFF. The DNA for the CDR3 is TGCAGCGTTGAGTGGGTCAGTATGAACACTGAAGCTTTCTTT. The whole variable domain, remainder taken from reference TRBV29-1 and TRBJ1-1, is SAVISQKPSRDICQRGTSLTIQCQVDSQVTMMFWYRQQPGQSLTLIATANQGSEATYESGFVIDKFPISRPNLTFSTLTVSNMSPEDSSIYLCSVEWVSMNTEAFFGQGTRLTVV.

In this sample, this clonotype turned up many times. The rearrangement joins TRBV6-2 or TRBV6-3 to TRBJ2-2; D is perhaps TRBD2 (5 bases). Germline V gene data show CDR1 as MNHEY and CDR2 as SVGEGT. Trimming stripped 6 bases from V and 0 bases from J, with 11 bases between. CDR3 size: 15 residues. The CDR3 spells CASSLKRANTGELFF. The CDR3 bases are TGTGCCAGCAGCCTAAAGAGGGCGAACACCGGGGAGCTGTTTTTT.

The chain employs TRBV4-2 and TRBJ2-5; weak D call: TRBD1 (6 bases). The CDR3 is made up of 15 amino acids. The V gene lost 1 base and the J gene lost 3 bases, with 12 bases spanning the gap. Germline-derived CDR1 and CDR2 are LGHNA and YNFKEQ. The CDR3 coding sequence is TGTGCCAGCAGCCAAGTAGGGGGTGGCGAAGAGACCCAGTACTTC. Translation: CASSQVGGGEETQYF.

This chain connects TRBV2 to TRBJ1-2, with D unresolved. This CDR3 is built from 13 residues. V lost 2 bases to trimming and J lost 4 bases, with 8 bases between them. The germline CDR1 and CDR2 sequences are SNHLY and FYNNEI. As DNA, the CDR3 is TGTGCCAGCAGTGAAAATGGCATCTATGGCTACACCTTC. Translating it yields CASSENGIYGYTF.